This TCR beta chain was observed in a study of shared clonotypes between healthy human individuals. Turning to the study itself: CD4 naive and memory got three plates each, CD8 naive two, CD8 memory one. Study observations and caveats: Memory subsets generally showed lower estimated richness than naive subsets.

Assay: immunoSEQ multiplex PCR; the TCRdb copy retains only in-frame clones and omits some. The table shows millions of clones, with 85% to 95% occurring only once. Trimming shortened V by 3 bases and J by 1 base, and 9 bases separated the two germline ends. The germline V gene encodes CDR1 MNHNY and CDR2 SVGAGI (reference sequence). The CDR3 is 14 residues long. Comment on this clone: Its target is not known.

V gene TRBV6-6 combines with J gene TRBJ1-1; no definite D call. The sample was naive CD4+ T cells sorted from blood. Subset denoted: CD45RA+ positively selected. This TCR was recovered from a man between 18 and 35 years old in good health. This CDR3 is CASSYVEGNTEAFF. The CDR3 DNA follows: TGTGCCAGCAGTTATGTGGAGGGGAACACTGAAGCTTTCTTT.